Shown below are 7 T cell receptor beta chains from a single sample sequenced in a study of OX40 agonist ivuxolimab in advanced cancers. Produced via immunoSEQ multiplex PCR; TCRdb's table is partial and in-frame only. The sample has 10,000 or so clones, about three quarters seen once. The starting material was CD4+ or CD8+ T cells sorted from blood, obtained in a trial of the OX40 agonist ivuxolimab. These receptors came from an adult with an advanced solid tumor such as melanoma, head and neck, liver or kidney cancer.

V gene TRBV11-2 combines with J gene TRBJ2-5, with D perhaps TRBD1 or TRBD2 (6 bases each). CDR3 size: 18 residues. The ends were cut back, 2 bases at V and 3 bases at J, with 22 bases in the middle. Germline V CDR1 and CDR2: SGHAT, FQNNGV. The CDR3 DNA is TGTGCCAGCAGCTTACTCGTATTCACGGGGGCGTTAAAAGAGACCCAGTACTTC. It translates to CASSLLVFTGALKETQYF.

This clone was picked up a small number of times. The chain joins TRBV2 to TRBJ1-4; possible D gene TRBD1, 6 bases. This CDR3 spans 15 amino acids. Germline V gene data show CDR1 as SNHLY and CDR2 as FYNNEI. V was trimmed by 2 bases and J by 5 bases, leaving 12 bases between them. The CDR3 sequence: CASSERGAPNEKLFF. CDR3 nucleotides: TGTGCCAGCAGTGAACGGGGGGCCCCGAATGAAAAACTGTTTTTT.

V gene TRBV7-8 combines with J gene TRBJ2-2; D is unclear. Per germline, CDR1 SGHVS and CDR2 FQNEAQ. The V and J ends lost 8 bases and 2 bases respectively, with 9 bases between them. This CDR3 comprises 13 residues. DNA for the CDR3: TGTGCCAGCTTCCCGCCAAACACCGGGGAGCTGTTTTTT. Translated: CASFPPNTGELFF. Supplemented by reference TRBV7-8 and TRBJ2-2, the full variable domain reads GAGVSQSPRYKVAKRGQDVALRCDPISGHVSLFWYQQALGQGPEFLTYFQNEAQLDKSGLPSDRFFAERPEGSVSTLKIQRTQQEDSAVYLCASFPPNTGELFFGEGSRLTVL.

Comment on this clone: Likely a read error: the CDR3 ends without its conserved phenylalanine or tryptophan. This chain uses TRBV30 with TRBJ1-2; no clear D gene. Deletions cut 3 bases from V and 2 bases from J, with 1 base between. The germline gives CDR1 GTSNPN, CDR2 SVGIG (reference sequence). CDR3 length: 10 amino acids. The CDR3, as DNA: TGTGCCTGGAGGAACTATGGCTACACCCTC. Amino acids: CAWRNYGYTL.

This chain links TRBV6-1 with TRBJ1-2, with 7 bases matching TRBD1. Per germline, CDR1 MNHNS and CDR2 SASEGT. The CDR3 sequence is 14 residues long. The trim removed 5 bases at V and 4 bases at J, leaving 7 bases unmatched. CDR3 protein: CASSTGETIYGYTF. CDR3 in DNA: TGTGCCAGCAGTACAGGGGAGACGATCTATGGCTACACCTTC.

The rearrangement uses TRBV6-1 and TRBJ1-2; 7 bases agree with TRBD1. Trimming at V came to 3 bases and at J to 4 bases, leaving 5 bases not matched to a gene. The CDR3 runs to 14 residues. From germline, CDR1 is MNHNS and CDR2 SASEGT. The CDR3 nucleotides are TGTGCCAGCAGTGATCTAGGGGGCGGCTATGGCTACACCTTC. This sequence encodes CASSDLGGGYGYTF.

The V call is TRBV2, the J call TRBJ1-5; 9 nucleotides agree with TRBD1. The germline CDR1 and CDR2 sequences are SNHLY and FYNNEI. This CDR3 is 17 amino acids long. V dropped 1 base and J dropped 1; count of bases not matched to a gene: 5. The CDR3 nucleotides are TGTGCCAGCAGTGAAGTAGGGACAGGGTTGAGCAATCAGCCCCAGCATTTT. This encodes CASSEVGTGLSNQPQHF.